Following are 14 T cell receptor beta chains from one sample sequenced in a study of blood T cell repertoires in COVID-19. This table comes from immunoSEQ multiplex PCR, and its TCRdb copy is limited to in-frame clones, with some not included. The table records approximately 260,000 clones, about 86% of them present only once. The sample comprised PBMCs or T cells enriched from blood (not recorded which). The receptors originated from a woman aged 40 to 50 with acute COVID-19.

CDR3 residues: CASSEGRSGRAFYEQYF. Written as DNA, the CDR3 is TGCGCCAGCAGTGAGGGCCGGAGCGGGAGGGCCTTCTACGAGCAGTACTTC. The chain is built from TRBV10-2 and TRBJ2-7; TRBD2 matches at 10 bases. The junction had 10 bases not matched to a gene; V was cut back by 2 bases and J by 3 bases. Germline V CDR1 and CDR2: WSHSY, SAAADI. This CDR3 comprises 17 residues.

This rearrangement joins TRBV5-4 to TRBJ2-1; TRBD1 matches at 9 bases. Germline CDR1 and CDR2: SGHNT and YYREEE (reference sequence). The CDR3 runs 16 residues. J lost 4 bases, V lost 6 bases, and 11 bases had no gene match. In DNA, the CDR3 is TGTGCCAGCACCATCGGCGGACAGGGGCCTTACAATGAGCAGTTCTTC. Translated, it gives CASTIGGQGPYNEQFF.

The chain links TRBV5-4 to TRBJ1-1; TRBD1 is a possible D gene (6 bases). Germline V CDR1 and CDR2: SGHNT, YYREEE (reference sequence). Trimming left V 7 bases short and J 3 bases short, with 19 bases between. CDR3 size: 15 residues. CDR3 sequence (DNA): TGTGCCAGCTTCGAACAGGGAATATGGGACACTGAAGCTTTCTTT. Protein product: CASFEQGIWDTEAFF.

This clone was seen more than once but under ten times. Different DNA sequences within this sample yield the same CDR3. The rearrangement uses TRBV25-1 and TRBJ2-7; D possibly corresponds to TRBD1 (5 bases). V lost 3 bases to trimming and J lost 1 base, with 7 bases between them. This CDR3 has 13 residues. From germline, CDR1 is MGHDK and CDR2 SYGVNS. Written as DNA, the CDR3 is TGTGCCAGCAGTGAGCAGGGATCCTACGAGCAGTACTTC. It codes for CASSEQGSYEQYF.

This chain's CDR3 is CASTGQGVSQPQHF. CDR3 in DNA: TGTGCCAGCACTGGACAGGGGGTTTCTCAGCCCCAGCATTTT. The chain joins TRBV6-5 to TRBJ1-5; 10 bases agree with TRBD1. Trimming cost V 7 bases and J 6 bases; bases outside gene matches: 6. This CDR3 is built from 14 residues. Germline CDR1 reads MNHEY; CDR2 reads SVGAGI.

The chain uses TRBV15 and TRBJ1-4; D remains ambiguous. The V and J ends lost 3 bases and 0 bases respectively, with 17 bases between them. This CDR3 spans 18 amino acids. In germline, CDR1 is LNHNV, CDR2 YYDKDF (reference sequence). The CDR3 sequence is CATSSGIGLGATNEKLFF. Written as DNA, the CDR3 is TGTGCCACCAGCAGTGGTATTGGGCTTGGCGCAACTAATGAAAAACTGTTTTTT.

CDR3 amino acids: CATSDIGDSQETQYF. In DNA, the CDR3 is TGTGCCACCAGTGATATCGGGGACAGCCAAGAGACCCAGTACTTC. V and J are TRBV24-1 and TRBJ2-5, with 7 bases that match TRBD1. The V segment lost 3 bases and the J segment 1 base; nucleotides outside the gene matches: 4. Germline V CDR1 and CDR2: KGHDR, SFDVKD. This CDR3 has 15 residues.

V gene TRBV11-2 combines with J gene TRBJ1-2; unclear D gene. Germline V gene data show CDR1 as SGHAT and CDR2 as FQNNGV. Trimming removed 1 base at V and 7 bases at J, with 10 bases between. The CDR3 length is 13 residues. The CDR3 spells CASSLGQALGYTF. The CDR3 DNA is TGTGCCAGCAGCTTAGGCCAGGCGCTTGGCTACACCTTC.

V is TRBV5-4 and J is TRBJ2-2; D may be TRBD2 (5 bases). V was pared by 2 bases and J by 6 bases, with 14 bases between. The germline V gene has CDR1 SGHNT and CDR2 YYREEE (reference sequence). The CDR3 spans 15 residues. The CDR3 here is CASSFEGIRAGELFF. Written as DNA, the CDR3 is TGTGCCAGCAGCTTTGAGGGTATAAGGGCCGGGGAGCTGTTTTTT.

The rearrangement uses TRBV29-1 and TRBJ1-1; 9 nucleotides line up with TRBD1. The germline CDR1 and CDR2 sequences are SQVTM and ANQGSEA. The CDR3 is 14 residues long. Trimming removed 8 bases from V and 2 bases from J; junction bases left unmatched: 9. CDR3: CSTSRDRDNTEAFF. The CDR3 DNA follows: TGCAGCACCTCGAGGGACAGGGACAACACTGAAGCTTTCTTT.

The chain joins TRBV7-6 to TRBJ1-4; TRBD1 agrees at 7 bases. There are 14 residues in the CDR3. The trim removed 1 base at V and 5 bases at J, leaving 1 base unmatched. Germline CDR1 SGHVS, CDR2 FNYEAQ. CDR3 sequence: CASSLGQGNEKLFF. The CDR3 region has the DNA TGTGCCAGCAGCTTAGGACAGGGAAATGAAAAACTGTTTTTT.

This chain connects TRBV6-5 to TRBJ1-1; 8 nucleotides agree with TRBD1. Germline V gene data show CDR1 as MNHEY and CDR2 as SVGAGI. V lost 4 bases and J lost 5; bases outside the gene matches: 9. This CDR3 comprises 15 residues. As DNA, the CDR3 is TGTGCCAGCAGTTCGATCCGGACAGGGAGGACTGAAGCTTTCTTT. It is translated as CASSSIRTGRTEAFF.

This clone was detected only once. J is TRBJ2-5 and V is TRBV5-1, with 11 bases identical to TRBD1. The CDR3 loop spans 15 amino acids. Trimming at V came to 4 bases and at J to 5 bases, leaving 7 bases not matched to a gene. Looked up from germline, CDR1 is SGHRS and CDR2 is YFSETQ. CDR3: CASSPGQGAGETQYF. The DNA for the CDR3 is TGCGCCAGCAGCCCCGGACAGGGGGCGGGGGAGACCCAGTACTTC.

The chain joins TRBV15 to TRBJ2-3; TRBD2 agrees at 9 bases. The CDR3 extends over 16 amino acids. CDR1 is LNHNV and CDR2 is YYDKDF in the germline V gene (reference sequence). Losses at the gene ends were 1 base for V and 6 bases for J; bases not matched to a gene: 8. The CDR3: CATSRVIAGVGDTQYF. CDR3 sequence (DNA): TGTGCCACCAGCAGAGTGATAGCGGGAGTGGGGGATACGCAGTATTTT.